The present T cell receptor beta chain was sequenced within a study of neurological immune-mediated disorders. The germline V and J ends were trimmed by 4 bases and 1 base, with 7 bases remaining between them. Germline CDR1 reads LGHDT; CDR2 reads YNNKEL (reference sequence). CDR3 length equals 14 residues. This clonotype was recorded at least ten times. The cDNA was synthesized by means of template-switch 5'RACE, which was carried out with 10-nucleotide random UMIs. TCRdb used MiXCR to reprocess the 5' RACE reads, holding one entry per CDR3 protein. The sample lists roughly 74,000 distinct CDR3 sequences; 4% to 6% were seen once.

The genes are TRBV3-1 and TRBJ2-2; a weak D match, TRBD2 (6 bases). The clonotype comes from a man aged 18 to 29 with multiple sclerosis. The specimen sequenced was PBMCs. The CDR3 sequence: CASSLGGNTGELFF. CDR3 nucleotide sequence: TGTGCCAGCAGCCTGGGGGGGAACACCGGGGAGCTGTTTTTT.